Below, 3 T cell receptor beta chains from the same sample are listed, as sequenced in a study of blood T cells in healthy people across ages. It was with a sample-barcoded 5' primer and a J-beta primer mix that a second PCR of roughly 7 to 12 cycles was run. TCRdb itself ran the 5' RACE reads through MiXCR, one entry per CDR3 protein. The repertoire holds 650,000 to 1,000,000 distinct CDR3 sequences, with 36% as singletons. Sequenced: blood. Receptor source: a man younger than 35 in good health.

In this sample, this clonotype turned up a few times. This sequence joins TRBV28 and TRBJ2-1; D possibly corresponds to TRBD2 (5 bases). Germline loops: CDR1 MDHEN, CDR2 SYDVKM. Trimming left V 5 bases short and J 8 bases short, with 16 bases between. This CDR3 is 14 amino acids long. This CDR3 reads CASSTRTEEDEQFF. In DNA form, the CDR3 reads TGTGCCAGCAGTACACGGACGGAGGAAGATGAGCAGTTCTTC. The variable domain in full, with the rest retrieved from reference TRBV28 and TRBJ2-1, is DVKVTQSSRYLVKRTGEKVFLECVQDMDHENMFWYRQDPGLGLRLIYFSYDVKMKEKGDIPEGYSVSREKKERFSLILESASTNQTSMYLCASSTRTEEDEQFFGPGTRLTVL.

The rearrangement uses TRBV20-1 and TRBJ2-3; the match to TRBD2 covers 11 bases. V shed 3 bases, J shed 2 bases, and the junction held 10 bases outside the gene matches. The germline V gene has CDR1 DFQATT and CDR2 SNEGSKA (reference sequence). The CDR3 has 17 amino acids. The CDR3 is CSASPSGGRGPTDTQYF. DNA of the CDR3: TGCAGTGCTAGTCCTAGCGGGGGGAGGGGCCCCACAGATACGCAGTATTTT.

V gene TRBV29-1 combines with J gene TRBJ2-1; TRBD2 agrees at 16 bases. CDR1 SQVTM and CDR2 ANQGSEA come from the germline V gene. The CDR3 is 19 residues long. The V and J ends lost 2 bases and 7 bases, in that order; junction bases with no gene match: 14. CDR3 region: CSVELQPGLAGGPYNEQFF. The CDR3 region has the DNA TGCAGCGTTGAACTTCAGCCGGGACTAGCGGGGGGGCCTTATAATGAGCAGTTCTTC.